These 26 T cell receptor beta chains were all obtained from the same sample, sequenced in a study of cytomegalovirus exposure and HLA in healthy donors. Only in-frame clones appear in the TCRdb table, and some are missing; sequencing was by immunoSEQ multiplex PCR. This table holds 250,000 to 300,000 clones, around 86% found once. Sequencing was done on a sample of PBMCs. The receptors derive from a woman between 18 and 29 years old in good health and CMV-seronegative.

The chain employs TRBV11-3 and TRBJ2-1; D is perhaps TRBD1 (6 bases). There are 16 residues in the CDR3. From germline, CDR1 is SGHNT and CDR2 YENEEA. Trimming removed 5 bases from V and 0 bases from J, with 14 bases in between. This chain's CDR3 is CASSLQTGSSYNEQFF. CDR3 coding DNA: TGTGCCAGCAGCCTCCAAACAGGGAGCTCCTACAATGAGCAGTTCTTC.

The CDR3 sequence is CASSQKGIWEQYF. The CDR3 DNA reads as TGTGCCAGTAGTCAGAAGGGGATATGGGAGCAGTACTTC. V usage is TRBV19 and J usage is TRBJ2-7, with TRBD1 as a possible D gene (5 bases). The CDR3 loop spans 13 amino acids. CDR1 and CDR2 from the germline V gene are LNHDA and SQIVND (reference sequence). V lost 5 bases to trimming and J lost 7 bases, with 15 bases between them.

The chain joins TRBV2 to TRBJ2-3; 10 nucleotides align to TRBD1. This CDR3 contains 15 residues. Germline V gene sequence: CDR1 SNHLY, CDR2 FYNNEI. V shed 8 bases and J 1 base; nucleotides not matched to a gene: 6. The CDR3 sequence is CASLRDRGGTDTQYF. CDR3 bases: TGTGCCAGCCTCCGGGACAGGGGAGGCACAGATACGCAGTATTTT. The variable domain in full, completed from reference TRBV2 and TRBJ2-3, reads EPEVTQTPSHQVTQMGQEVILRCVPISNHLYFYWYRQILGQKVEFLVSFYNNEISEKSEIFDDQFSVERPDGSNFTLKIRSTKLEDSAMYFCASLRDRGGTDTQYFGPGTRLTVL.

As to this clone: Other nucleotide sequences in the sample specify the same CDR3. The V and J genes are TRBV7-9 and TRBJ1-2, with 8 bases matching TRBD1. J lost 4 bases, V lost 0 bases, and 1 base had no gene match. Germline V gene data show CDR1 as SEHNR and CDR2 as FQNEAQ (reference sequence). The CDR3 spans 14 residues. The CDR3 DNA sequence: TGTGCCAGCAGCTTAGCTGGACAGGGCTATGGCTACACCTTC. It yields the protein CASSLAGQGYGYTF. Combining the CDR3 with reference TRBV7-9 and TRBJ1-2 gives the whole variable domain DTGVSQNPRHKITKRGQNVTFRCDPISEHNRLYWYRQTLGQGPEFLTYFQNEAQLEKSRLLSDRFSAERPKGSFSTLEIQRTEQGDSAMYLCASSLAGQGYGYTFGSGTRLTVV.

This clone was seen just once. The rearrangement joins TRBV5-4 to TRBJ2-5, with TRBD1 as a possible D gene (7 bases). The CDR3 covers 15 residues. Germline V gene sequence: CDR1 SGHNT, CDR2 YYREEE (reference sequence). V lost 2 bases and J lost 4, with 15 bases in between. Here the CDR3 reads CASSFNRGGRETQYF. In DNA, the CDR3 is TGTGCCAGCAGCTTTAACAGGGGAGGTCGAGAGACCCAGTACTTC.

This clone has more than one count but fewer than ten. The CDR3 reads CASTPSGNTGELFF. CDR3 DNA: TGTGCCAGCACCCCTAGCGGGAACACCGGGGAGCTGTTTTTT. This chain links TRBV2 with TRBJ2-2, with TRBD2 identical over 7 bases. After removal of 7 bases from V and 1 base from J, the junction contained 3 bases not matched to a gene. There are 14 residues in the CDR3. CDR1 is SNHLY and CDR2 is FYNNEI in the germline V gene.

The rearrangement joins TRBV7-6 to TRBJ2-7; D gene uncertain. CDR3 size: 14 residues. CDR1 and CDR2 (germline): SGHVS, FNYEAQ. The V gene lost 1 base and the J gene lost 5 bases, with 12 bases spanning the gap. The CDR3 here is CASSLVSLSDEQYF. The CDR3 DNA sequence: TGTGCCAGCAGCTTAGTATCTCTATCGGACGAGCAGTACTTC.

The rearrangement uses TRBV5-1 and TRBJ1-3; D gene unclear. The CDR3 has 14 residues. The V and J ends lost 2 bases and 0 bases respectively, with 6 bases between them. Germline values: CDR1 SGHRS, CDR2 YFSETQ. CDR3 DNA: TGCGCCAGCAGCTTCTTTCCCTCTGGAAACACCATATATTTT. Amino acids: CASSFFPSGNTIYF.

This clone came up a few times. The V gene is TRBV7-6, the J gene TRBJ2-5; TRBD2 aligns across 8 bases. Germline V lookup: CDR1 SGHVS, CDR2 FNYEAQ. The length of the CDR3 is 16 residues. The V gene end was trimmed by 5 bases and the J gene end by 3 bases; junction bases not matched to a gene: 11. CDR3: CASSPTGGRGKETQYF. CDR3 nucleotide sequence: TGTGCCAGCAGCCCTACGGGGGGGCGGGGGAAAGAGACCCAGTACTTC.

The chain joins TRBV18 to TRBJ2-7, with D hard to call. Trimming cost V 0 bases and J 4 bases, with 10 bases left between them. This CDR3 comprises 14 residues. CDR1 is KGHSH, CDR2 LQKENI, per germline. In nucleotides, the CDR3 is TGTGCCAGCTCACCACCGTCGAACGCGTACGAGCAGTACTTC. Translating it yields CASSPPSNAYEQYF.

The chain joins TRBV30 to TRBJ1-1, with D maybe TRBD1 (6 bases). In germline, CDR1 is GTSNPN, CDR2 SVGIG (reference sequence). The V and J ends lost 2 bases and 5 bases respectively, with 12 bases between them. CDR3 length: 13 residues. CDR3 DNA: TGTGCCTGGAGTCAGGGGCACGTAACTGAAGCTTTCTTT. It is translated as CAWSQGHVTEAFF.

The chain employs TRBV10-3 and TRBJ2-6; possible D gene TRBD1, 5 bases. CDR3 length: 13 amino acids. The germline V gene has CDR1 ENHRY and CDR2 SYGVKD. V was clipped by 11 bases and J by 2 bases, with 10 bases between them. The CDR3 nucleotides read TGTGCCGCCAGGGTTGCTGGGGCCAACGTCCTGACTTTC. Translating it yields CAARVAGANVLTF.

The chain combines TRBV5-1 with TRBJ2-5, with 11 nucleotides matching TRBD2. This CDR3 comprises 17 residues. With V trimmed by 4 bases and J by 1 base, 9 bases remained unmatched. Germline V gives CDR1 SGHRS, CDR2 YFSETQ. The CDR3 spells CASSPDGTSGLQETQYF. The CDR3 nucleotides read TGCGCCAGCAGCCCGGACGGGACTAGCGGCCTCCAAGAGACCCAGTACTTC.

In its sample, this clone was seen once. V and J are TRBV5-6 and TRBJ2-2, with TRBD2 matching over 11 bases. Germline-derived CDR1 and CDR2 are SGHDT and YYEEEE. V shed 0 bases and J 6 bases; nucleotides not matched to a gene: 10. CDR3 length: 18 residues. This CDR3 reads CASSLDRLAGTHAGELFF. The CDR3 region has the DNA TGTGCCAGCAGCTTGGACCGACTAGCGGGGACCCACGCCGGGGAGCTGTTTTTT.

The chain combines TRBV7-8 with TRBJ2-1; 10 positions agree with TRBD1. The J segment lost 0 bases and the V segment lost 5 bases, leaving 7 bases of the junction unmatched. The CDR3 has 17 amino acids. Germline-derived CDR1 and CDR2 are SGHVS and FQNEAQ. This chain's CDR3 is CASSARGQGISYNEQFF. In DNA form, the CDR3 reads TGTGCCAGCAGCGCTCGGGGACAGGGGATCTCCTACAATGAGCAGTTCTTC.

The rearrangement joins TRBV30 to TRBJ2-4, with D tentatively TRBD2 (7 bases). V dropped 6 bases and J dropped 3 bases, with 12 bases sitting between them. CDR1 is GTSNPN and CDR2 is SVGIG in the germline V gene (reference sequence). The CDR3 runs to 13 residues. The DNA of the CDR3 is TGTGCCTGCAGAGCGGGACACAAAAACATTCAGTACTTC. Translating it yields CACRAGHKNIQYF.

The chain couples TRBV5-6 to TRBJ2-7; D is possibly TRBD1 (5 bases). This CDR3 is built from 14 residues. V was pared by 0 bases and J by 2 bases, with 9 bases between. Germline-derived CDR1 and CDR2 are SGHDT and YYEEEE. CDR3 bases: TGTGCCAGCAGCTTGGATACAGGTGCCTACGAGCAGTACTTC. Its protein is CASSLDTGAYEQYF.

V is TRBV11-2 and J is TRBJ1-2; D is perhaps TRBD1 (6 bases). Deletions cut 6 bases from V and 0 bases from J, with 26 bases between. Germline-derived CDR1 and CDR2 are SGHAT and FQNNGV. This CDR3 has 19 residues. The CDR3 is CASRSFKRQEIGTNYGYTF. Written as DNA, the CDR3 is TGTGCCAGCAGATCCTTTAAGAGACAGGAGATAGGTACTAACTATGGCTACACCTTC.

The chain has TRBV28 and TRBJ1-5, with TRBD1 as a possible D gene (5 bases). The CDR3 contains 14 residues. CDR1 is MDHEN and CDR2 is SYDVKM in the germline V gene. V gave up 4 bases and J gave up 3 bases, with 10 bases separating them. CDR3 DNA sequence: TGTGCCAGCAGTTCGCCAGGGATCAATCAGCCCCAGCATTTT. Protein product: CASSSPGINQPQHF. Filled out from reference TRBV28 and TRBJ1-5, the complete variable domain reads DVKVTQSSRYLVKRTGEKVFLECVQDMDHENMFWYRQDPGLGLRLIYFSYDVKMKEKGDIPEGYSVSREKKERFSLILESASTNQTSMYLCASSSPGINQPQHFGDGTRLSIL.

This chain connects TRBV27 to TRBJ2-5; D is ambiguous. V was cut by 5 bases and J by 0 bases, with 13 bases left in between. Germline V lookup: CDR1 MNHEY, CDR2 SMNVEV (reference sequence). The length of the CDR3 is 15 residues. The DNA for the CDR3 is TGTGCCAGCAGTCCCGCCGCCAGCGACCAAGAGACCCAGTACTTC. Translation: CASSPAASDQETQYF.

The chain combines TRBV5-1 with TRBJ2-1, with 14 bases aligning to TRBD2. J lost 10 bases, V lost 0 bases, and 12 bases had no gene match. The CDR3 length is 18 residues. Germline-derived CDR1 and CDR2 are SGHRS and YFSETQ. CDR3 protein: CASSLGGTSGSGSGEQFF. As DNA, the CDR3 is TGCGCCAGCAGCTTGGGGGGGACTAGCGGGAGTGGCTCAGGAGAGCAGTTCTTC.

This sequence joins TRBV14 and TRBJ2-7; a weak D match, TRBD2 (5 bases). V gave up 5 bases and J gave up 2 bases, with 16 bases separating them. CDR1 is SGHDN, CDR2 FVKESK, per germline. This CDR3 is built from 15 residues. This chain's CDR3 is CASSGGGVGPYEQYF. In DNA form, the CDR3 reads TGTGCCAGCAGCGGAGGAGGCGTCGGGCCCTACGAGCAGTACTTC.

The chain links TRBV10-3 to TRBJ1-4; tentatively, D is TRBD1 (5 bases). From germline, CDR1 is ENHRY and CDR2 SYGVKD. This CDR3 contains 14 residues. V was cut by 9 bases and J by 8 bases, with 19 bases left in between. CDR3 sequence: CAIAEGQGGEKLFF. The CDR3 bases are TGTGCCATTGCGGAGGGGCAGGGAGGAGAAAAACTGTTTTTT.

The chain joins TRBV5-4 to TRBJ2-3; 9 positions agree with TRBD2. The ends lost 0 bases at V and 4 bases at J; junction bases unmatched: 3. Germline CDR1 reads SGHNT; CDR2 reads YYREEE (reference sequence). This CDR3 comprises 15 residues. The CDR3 DNA sequence: TGTGCCAGCAGCTTGGTGCGGGAGGGCCCAGATACGCAGTATTTT. Translation gives CASSLVREGPDTQYF.

This clone was seen just once. The CDR3 DNA reads as TGTGCCAGCAGTATCCGGGACAGTAATGAAAAACTGTTTTTT. This gives the protein CASSIRDSNEKLFF. The genes are TRBV28 and TRBJ1-4; 7 bases match TRBD1. The CDR3 consists of 14 residues. The junction had 4 bases not matched to a gene; V was cut back by 5 bases and J by 4 bases. Germline CDR1 MDHEN, CDR2 SYDVKM.

In its sample, this clone was seen once. V and J are TRBV11-2 and TRBJ1-4, with a tentative D call TRBD1 (6 bases). CDR1 and CDR2 (germline): SGHAT, FQNNGV. The V end was cut by 5 bases, the J end by 4 bases, with 17 bases between. The CDR3 has 16 amino acids. The CDR3 here is CASSLLVGRGNEKLFF. CDR3 sequence (DNA): TGTGCCAGCAGCCTCCTAGTTGGCAGGGGTAATGAAAAACTGTTTTTT.